Below are 21 T cell receptor beta chains sequenced from a single sample in a study of T cells in women clearing cervical HPV infection. Libraries were prepared by immunoSEQ multiplex PCR; TCRdb keeps only in-frame clonotypes and omits some of them. The sample holds some 30,000 clones. The sequenced sample consisted of blood buffy coat. The receptors were sampled from a woman between 18 and 75 years old with a cervical HPV16 infection that either progressed to CIN3+ or cleared (not recorded which).

CDR3 sequence: CASSLAKTGTDTQYF. The covered CDR3 bases are TGTGCCAGCAGCTTAGCTAAGACAGGCACAGATACG. V is TRBV7-9 and J is TRBJ2-3; D possibly corresponds to TRBD1 (5 bases). Read coverage stops 3 residues before the CDR3 terminus; the germline J gene supplies the remainder. The CDR3 length is 15 residues. V was trimmed by 0 bases and J by 1 base, leaving 8 bases between them. Germline V CDR1 and CDR2: SEHNR, FQNEAQ (reference sequence).

For this clone: The read terminates 3 residues ahead of where the CDR3 ends, so the germline J gene completes it. The rearrangement joins TRBV18 to TRBJ1-4; possible D gene TRBD1, 5 bases. V lost 3 bases and J 0 bases, leaving 14 bases between the germline ends. The CDR3 runs 17 residues. The germline CDR1 and CDR2 sequences are KGHSH and LQKENI. CDR3 residues: CASSPTGPRPTNEKLFF. The sequenced CDR3 bases are TGTGCCAGCTCACCCACAGGTCCCCGGCCAACTAATGAAAAA.

With regard to this clone: The CDR3 extends 3 residues past the end of the read, so its final part is completed from the germline J gene. The chain recombines TRBV5-1 with TRBJ2-3, with TRBD2 matching 13 bases. J was trimmed by 8 bases and V by 6 bases; bases with no gene match: 12. Germline loops: CDR1 SGHRS, CDR2 YFSETQ. CDR3 length: 16 amino acids. CDR3 region: CASTTSGLAGPSTQYF. The CDR3 DNA, read in part, is TGCGCCAGCACCACTTCGGGACTAGCGGGGCCCAGTACG.

Regarding this clone: The read gets to within 3 residues of the CDR3 end, and the germline J gene fills in the rest. The chain combines TRBV30 with TRBJ2-4; 8 bases line up with TRBD2. CDR1 is GTSNPN, CDR2 SVGIG, per germline (reference sequence). The CDR3 is 13 residues long. The junction had 3 bases not matched to a gene; V was cut back by 2 bases and J by 6 bases. The sequenced part of the CDR3 DNA is TGTGCCTGGAGTTCCCGGGGGGGAAACATT. Protein product: CAWSSRGGNI. In full, the CDR3 reads CAWSSRGGNIQYF.

In regard to this clone: The missing CDR3 end, 3 residues past where the read stops, is filled in from the germline J gene. V and J are TRBV20-1 and TRBJ2-7; TRBD1 aligns across 7 bases. The trim removed 5 bases at V and 2 bases at J, leaving 9 bases unmatched. This CDR3 has 14 residues. Germline assignment: CDR1 DFQATT and CDR2 SNEGSKA (reference sequence). CDR3 amino acids: CSARVIGQAYEQYF. The part of the CDR3 DNA that was read is TGCAGTGCTCGTGTTATCGGACAGGCCTACGAG.

Remarks on this clone: The CDR3 is cut off 3 residues early in the read; its end comes from the germline J gene. The V and J genes are TRBV19 and TRBJ1-3, with TRBD1 matching over 8 bases. V was clipped by 3 bases and J by 0 bases; unmatched bases: 7. This CDR3 is built from 17 residues. The germline gives CDR1 LNHDA, CDR2 SQIVND (reference sequence). CDR3 sequence reads: CASSISGGRNSGNTIYF. The CDR3 bases that were read are TGTGCCAGTAGTATCTCAGGGGGCAGGAACTCTGGAAACACC.

Comment on this clone: The sequence runs out 3 residues before the end of the CDR3; the remainder is reconstructed from the germline J gene. The gene calls are TRBV12-3 or TRBV12-4 and TRBJ2-7; 11 nucleotides line up with TRBD1. CDR3 size: 15 residues. J was trimmed by 2 bases and V by 6 bases; bases with no gene match: 6. CDR3 in amino acids: CASRFGTGGPYEQYF. The sequenced part of the CDR3 DNA is TGTGCCAGCAGGTTCGGGACAGGGGGTCCCTACGAG.

Worth noting for this clone: The read terminates 3 residues before the CDR3 end, so the remaining end is supplied by the germline J gene. This rearrangement joins TRBV19 to TRBJ1-2; TRBD1 might be the D (5 bases). Looked up from germline, CDR1 is LNHDA and CDR2 is SQIVND (reference sequence). CDR3 length equals 14 residues. Trimming removed 2 bases at V and 3 bases at J, with 10 bases between. Partial CDR3 DNA: TGTGCCAGTAGTATACCCGGGGGATACTATGGC. It encodes CASSIPGGYYG. From start to end, the CDR3 is CASSIPGGYYGYTF.

Comments on this clone: The CDR3 is cut off 3 residues early in the read; its end comes from the germline J gene. The gene calls are TRBV19 and TRBJ1-2, with D unresolved. The germline V gene encodes CDR1 LNHDA and CDR2 SQIVND (reference sequence). The CDR3 length is 13 residues. V lost 2 bases, J lost 2 bases, and 6 bases lay in between. The CDR3 bases that were read are TGTGCCAGTAGTATAAGGGTGAACTATGGC. Protein product: CASSIRVNYG. The CDR3 in its entirety is CASSIRVNYGYTF.

With respect to this clone: The CDR3 goes on 3 residues after the read ends, and that part is filled in from the germline J gene. The V call is TRBV5-1, the J call TRBJ1-2, with 11 bases that match TRBD1. CDR1 SGHRS and CDR2 YFSETQ come from the germline V gene. There are 15 residues in the CDR3. V gave up 2 bases and J gave up 6 bases; unmatched junction bases: 6. CDR3: CASSFGQGAGDGYTF. The DNA read from the CDR3 is TGCGCCAGCAGCTTCGGACAGGGGGCTGGAGATGGC.

Worth noting for this clone: The CDR3 end lies 3 residues beyond the end of the read and is filled in from the germline J gene. The chain is built from TRBV14 and TRBJ2-4; D gene unclear. This CDR3 has 13 residues. The germline V gene has CDR1 SGHDN and CDR2 FVKESK. The CDR3 bases that were read are TGTGCCAGCAGCCAAGGGTCTCAAGGTGGT. Amino acid sequence: CASSQGSQGG. The CDR3 in its entirety is CASSQGSQGGQYF.

For this clone: The read terminates 3 residues ahead of where the CDR3 ends, so the germline J gene completes it. The V gene is TRBV13, the J gene TRBJ2-1; D gene uncertain. Germline CDR1 PRHDT, CDR2 FYEKMQ (reference sequence). The CDR3 consists of 16 residues. Trimming removed 6 bases from V and 2 bases from J, with 17 bases in between. Incomplete CDR3 DNA: TGTGCCAGCAGGAAGAACCCGGTACGCACCTACAATGAG. The encoded protein is CASRKNPVRTYNE. The whole CDR3 sequence is CASRKNPVRTYNEQFF.

About this clone itself: An end of the junction differs from the germline gene, which may be a read error. The read ends 3 residues before the CDR3 terminus; that terminus is restored from the germline J gene. The J gene is TRBJ1-5, the V gene TRBV4-2; D is perhaps TRBD1 (5 bases). This CDR3 region has 16 residues. The germline CDR1 and CDR2 sequences are LGHNA and YNFKEQ. The chain's CDR3 is CASSPRSGDSNQPQHF. The part of the CDR3 DNA that was read is TGCGCCAGCAGCCCACGTTCGGGGGATAGCAATCAGCCC.

As regards this clone: The CDR3 end lies 3 residues beyond the end of the read and is filled in from the germline J gene. The gene calls are TRBV7-6 and TRBJ2-7; the match to TRBD1 covers 8 bases. Trimming cost V 5 bases and J 3 bases; bases outside gene matches: 6. The germline V gene encodes CDR1 SGHVS and CDR2 FNYEAQ. The CDR3 has 14 amino acids. The chain's CDR3 is CASSPAQGDYEQYF. The sequenced part of the CDR3 DNA is TGTGCCAGCAGCCCTGCACAGGGGGACTACGAG.

Notes on this clone: The CDR3 extends 3 residues past the end of the read, so its final part is completed from the germline J gene. The chain carries TRBV2 and TRBJ1-6, with D possibly TRBD1 on 5 matching bases. This CDR3 has 15 amino acids. Per the germline V gene, CDR1 is SNHLY and CDR2 is FYNNEI. CDR3 DNA (partial): TGTGCCAGCAGTGAACCGGCAGGCCGTGGGGGGGCC. It translates to CASSEPAGRGGA. The entire CDR3 protein reads CASSEPAGRGGALHF.

In the case of this clone: The CDR3 end falls 3 residues outside the read, so it is completed with the germline J gene. The V call is TRBV7-9, the J call TRBJ1-2, with unresolved D. CDR3 length: 12 amino acids. Looked up from germline, CDR1 is SEHNR and CDR2 is FQNEAQ (reference sequence). The CDR3 here is CASSPDTDTYTF. CDR3 DNA (partial): TGTGCCAGCAGCCCAGACACAGATACC.

Remarks on this clone: The read ends 3 residues early relative to the CDR3; the germline J gene fills the gap. This chain uses TRBV5-5 with TRBJ1-5; TRBD1 matches at 7 bases. V gave up 5 bases and J gave up 5 bases; unmatched junction bases: 7. CDR3 size: 14 residues. Germline CDR1 reads SGHKS; CDR2 reads YYEKEE (reference sequence). The CDR3 is CASSKDRADQPQHF. The CDR3 DNA, read in part, is TGTGCCAGCAGTAAAGACAGGGCCGATCAGCCC.

Concerning this clone: Read coverage stops 3 residues before the CDR3 terminus; the germline J gene supplies the remainder. This chain joins TRBV7-2 and TRBJ1-2; the match to TRBD1 covers 10 bases. CDR1 is SGHTA, CDR2 FQGNSA, per germline. The CDR3 is 15 residues long. The CDR3 sequence: CASSFRDRGSNDYTF. CDR3 DNA, as far as it was read: TGTGCCAGCAGCTTCCGGGACAGGGGAAGCAATGAC.

As concerns this clone: Read coverage stops 3 residues before the CDR3 terminus; the germline J gene supplies the remainder. The same CDR3 arises from other DNA sequences in this sample as well. The chain links TRBV7-8 to TRBJ1-2, with D maybe TRBD1 (6 bases). Looked up from germline, CDR1 is SGHVS and CDR2 is FQNEAQ. This CDR3 has 14 residues. The chain's CDR3 is CASSLGVGGQGYTF. CDR3 DNA (partial): TGTGCCAGCAGCCTAGGAGTAGGGGGTCAAGGC.

On this clone: The CDR3 end is not reached by the read, which stops 3 residues before it; the germline J gene fills it in. The chain couples TRBV24-1 to TRBJ1-5; D is undetermined. The germline CDR1 and CDR2 sequences are KGHDR and SFDVKD. The V end was cut by 3 bases, the J end by 0 bases, with 5 bases between. This CDR3 region has 14 residues. The CDR3 DNA, read in part, is TGTGCCACCAGTGATCCACTTAGCAATCAGCCC. It yields the protein CATSDPLSNQP. The full-length CDR3 reads as CATSDPLSNQPQHF.

Worth noting for this clone: The CDR3 extends 3 residues past the end of the read, so its final part is completed from the germline J gene. The J gene is TRBJ1-2, the V gene TRBV6-1; possibly TRBD1 for D (5 bases). Trimming took off 0 bases at V and 4 bases at J, with 12 bases between the two ends. In germline, CDR1 is MNHNS, CDR2 SASEGT. The CDR3 totals 15 residues. CDR3 residues: CASSEAGRGPYGYTF. The covered CDR3 bases are TGTGCCAGCAGTGAAGCTGGGAGGGGCCCCTATGGC.